The clone carrying this T cell receptor (beta chain) was seen a handful of times. Its target is not known. As to treatment: oral pan-JAK inhibitor, 5-10 mg twice daily. RNA, once extracted, was reverse transcribed into cDNA for use as the sequencing template. Produced via immunoSEQ multiplex PCR; TCRdb's table is partial and in-frame only. Of under 200,000 clones detected, around 60% appear once; the ten largest clones hold 14%. CDR1 and CDR2 (germline): SNHLY, FYNNEI. This CDR3 region has 13 residues. V was clipped by 6 bases and J by 3 bases, with 9 bases between them. The source of the sample is a study of CD8+ T cells in alopecia areata. Study results and caveats: How baseline CD8+ expansion relates to response remains uncertain (there was one nonresponder). Many expanded lesional clones stayed in scalp and blood while on tofacitinib.

The chain employs TRBV2 and TRBJ2-4; no firm D call. The sample consisted of CD4+ T cells sorted from blood, taken at week 24, from a patient treated with tofacitinib. This receptor was identified in a human donor with alopecia areata. This CDR3 is CASRSHVKNIQYF. The CDR3 DNA sequence: TGTGCCAGCAGATCACACGTCAAAAACATTCAGTACTTC.